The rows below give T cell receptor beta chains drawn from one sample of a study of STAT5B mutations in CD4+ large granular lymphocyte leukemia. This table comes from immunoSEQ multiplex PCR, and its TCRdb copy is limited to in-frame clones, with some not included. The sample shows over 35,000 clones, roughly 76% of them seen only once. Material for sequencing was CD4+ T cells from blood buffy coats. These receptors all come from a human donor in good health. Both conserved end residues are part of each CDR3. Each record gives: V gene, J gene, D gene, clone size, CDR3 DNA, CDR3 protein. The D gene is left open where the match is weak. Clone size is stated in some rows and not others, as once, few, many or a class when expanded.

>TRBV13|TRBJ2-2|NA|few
TGTGCCAGCAGCTTAAGGATTACCGGGGAGCTGTTTTTT
CASSLRITGELFF
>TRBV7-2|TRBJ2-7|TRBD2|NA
TGTGCCAGCAGCCCTCCTAGCGGAGCGTTCTACGAGCAGTACTTC
CASSPPSGAFYEQYF
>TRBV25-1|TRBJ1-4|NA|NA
TGTGCCAGCAGTGAATGGGACGCTAGTAATGAAAAACTGTTTTTT
CASSEWDASNEKLFF
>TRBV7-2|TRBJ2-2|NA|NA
TGTGCCAGCAGCATCATCGGCTCTAACACCGGGGAGCTGTTTTTT
CASSIIGSNTGELFF
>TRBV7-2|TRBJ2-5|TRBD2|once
TGTGCCAGCAGCTTAGTTCTAGCGGGAGGAAGAGAGACCCAGTACTTC
CASSLVLAGGRETQYF
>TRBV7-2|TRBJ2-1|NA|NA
TGTGCCAGCAGCCCCGGACAGCATGAGCAGTTCTTC
CASSPGQHEQFF
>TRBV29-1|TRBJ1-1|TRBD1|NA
TGCAGCTTTAGACAGGGGGGGAGCACTGAAGCTTTCTTT
CSFRQGGSTEAFF
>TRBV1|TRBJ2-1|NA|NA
TGCACCAGCAGCCGCCGACTAGCGGGGTCCAATGAGCAGTTCTTC
CTSSRRLAGSNEQFF
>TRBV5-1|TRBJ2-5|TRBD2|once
TGCGCCAGCAGCCCGGATTCACTAGCGGGAGTGGAGACCCAGTACTTC
CASSPDSLAGVETQYF
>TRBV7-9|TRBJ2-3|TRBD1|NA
TGTGCCAGCAGCTTAAGGACAGGGGGCGCAGATACGCAGTATTTT
CASSLRTGGADTQYF
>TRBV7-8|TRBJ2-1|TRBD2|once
TGTGCCAGCAGCCCAAAGCGGGGGAGGGCATACAATGAGCAGTTCTTC
CASSPKRGRAYNEQFF
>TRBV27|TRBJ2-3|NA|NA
TGTGCCAGCAGTTTGGGGTACGAGGGCACAGATACGCAGTATTTT
CASSLGYEGTDTQYF
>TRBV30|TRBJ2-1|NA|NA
TGTGCCTGGAGTGTCAACAGTCCGGTCAATGAGCAGTTCTTC
CAWSVNSPVNEQFF
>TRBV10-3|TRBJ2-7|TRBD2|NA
TGTGCCATCAGCACTAGCGGGGGCTACGAGCAGTACTTC
CAISTSGGYEQYF
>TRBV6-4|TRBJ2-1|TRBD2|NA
TGTGCCAGCCCCGGGAGCAGGACTAGCGGTTACAATGAGCAGTTCTTC
CASPGSRTSGYNEQFF
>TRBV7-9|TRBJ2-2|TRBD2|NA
TGTGCCAGCAGCCCGGGACTAGCGGGAGGATCCGGGGAGCTGTTTTTT
CASSPGLAGGSGELFF
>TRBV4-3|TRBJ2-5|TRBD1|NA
TGCGCCAGCAGCCGCGAAGGGGGCGGAGGAGAGACCCAGTACTTC
CASSREGGGGETQYF
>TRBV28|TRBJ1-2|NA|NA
TGTGCCAGCAGTTTAAACATCGGTCTGGGGCAAAACTATGGCTACACCTTC
CASSLNIGLGQNYGYTF
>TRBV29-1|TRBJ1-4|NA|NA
TGCAGCGCCCAACCACAGGGTTTGGAAAAACTGTTTTTT
CSAQPQGLEKLFF
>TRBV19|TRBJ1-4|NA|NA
TGTGCCGCCTCCAGGGGAGTTGATGAAAAACTGTTTTTT
CAASRGVDEKLFF
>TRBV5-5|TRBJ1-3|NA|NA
TGTGCCAGCAGCTTTGAAGGAAACACCATATATTTT
CASSFEGNTIYF
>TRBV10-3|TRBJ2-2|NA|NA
TGTGCCAGCCAGGATGGGATGAACACCGGGGAGCTGTTTTTT
CASQDGMNTGELFF
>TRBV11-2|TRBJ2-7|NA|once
TGTGCCAGCCTAGACAGAGCCTACGAGCAGTACTTC
CASLDRAYEQYF
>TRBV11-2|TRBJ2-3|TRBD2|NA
TGTGCCAGCAGCTTAGTCTTAGCGGGGGGGCCTAGCACAGATACGCAGTATTTT
CASSLVLAGGPSTDTQYF
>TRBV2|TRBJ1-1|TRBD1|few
TGTGCCAGCAGCGCCAGGGGGGAATCGGTGAACACTGAAGCTTTCTTT
CASSARGESVNTEAFF
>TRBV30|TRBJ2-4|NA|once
TGTGCCTGGATTGGTCAGTTAGCCAAAAACATTCAGTACTTC
CAWIGQLAKNIQYF
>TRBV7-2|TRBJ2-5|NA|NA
TGTGCCAGCGCACTCCTTGAGACCCAGTACTTC
CASALLETQYF
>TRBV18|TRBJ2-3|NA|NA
TGTGCCAGCTCACCACTCGGACAACATACGCAGTATTTT
CASSPLGQHTQYF
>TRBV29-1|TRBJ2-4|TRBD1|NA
TGCAGCGTTGTTTTGGGCAGGGGGCTGGGGCAAAACATTCAGTACTTC
CSVVLGRGLGQNIQYF
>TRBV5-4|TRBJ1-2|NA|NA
TGTGCCAGCAGCTCCCAAACGCTTAACTATGGCTACACCTTC
CASSSQTLNYGYTF
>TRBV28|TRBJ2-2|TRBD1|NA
TGTGCCAGCAGGCAGGGGACAGGGAACACCGGGGAGCTGTTTTTT
CASRQGTGNTGELFF
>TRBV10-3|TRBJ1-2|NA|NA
TGTGCCACCACCTCCGGGGGACCCAACTATGGCTACACCTTC
CATTSGGPNYGYTF
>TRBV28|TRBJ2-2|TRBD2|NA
TGTGCCAGCAGTCCCTGGTCTAGCGGGAGGGCCGCCACCGGGGAGCTGTTTTTT
CASSPWSSGRAATGELFF
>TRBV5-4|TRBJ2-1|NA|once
TGTGCCAGCTTCCGATCCGAGCAGTTCTTC
CASFRSEQFF
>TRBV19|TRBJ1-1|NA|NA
TGTGCCAGTCTGACAGCGAACACTGAAGCTTTCTTT
CASLTANTEAFF
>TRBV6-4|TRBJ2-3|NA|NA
TGTGCCAGCAGCCCGGGACACACAGATACGCAGTATTTT
CASSPGHTDTQYF
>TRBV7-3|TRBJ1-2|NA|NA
TGTGCCAGCAGCTATCGACAGGACAGCAATGGCTACACCTTC
CASSYRQDSNGYTF
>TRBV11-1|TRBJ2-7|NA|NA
TGTGCCAGCAGCCCCGGGAGTACCCACGAGCAGTACTTC
CASSPGSTHEQYF
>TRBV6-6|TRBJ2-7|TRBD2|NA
TGTGCCACGGGGGGGGGTTACTACGAGCAGTACTTC
CATGGGYYEQYF
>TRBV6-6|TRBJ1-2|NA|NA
TGTGCCAGCAGTTTACAGGGTGAAAGCTATGGCTACACCTTC
CASSLQGESYGYTF
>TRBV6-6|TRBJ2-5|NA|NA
TGTGCCAGCAGCTACCCGGACAGAGAGACCCAGTACTTC
CASSYPDRETQYF
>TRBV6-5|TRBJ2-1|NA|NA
TGTGCCAGCAGTTACTCGGGACAGCAGTTCTTC
CASSYSGQQFF
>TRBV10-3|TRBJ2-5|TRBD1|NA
TGTGCCATCAGTGATTCTTGGACAGGGACACAAGAGACCCAGTACTTC
CAISDSWTGTQETQYF
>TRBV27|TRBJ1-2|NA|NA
TGTGCCAGCAGTTCCGCCGGGGGGCCAGGGTTTGGCTACACCTTC
CASSSAGGPGFGYTF
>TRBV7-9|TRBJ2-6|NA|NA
TGTGCCAGCAGCTCTGGTTCTGGGGCCAACGTCCTGACTTTC
CASSSGSGANVLTF
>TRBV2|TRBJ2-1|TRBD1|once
TGTGCCAGCAGTAGGGGACAGCTGGGGAATGAGCAGTTCTTC
CASSRGQLGNEQFF
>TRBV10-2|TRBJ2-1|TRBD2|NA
TGCGCCAGCAGTGAGGGGCTAGCGGGCACCACCTACAATGAGCAGTTCTTC
CASSEGLAGTTYNEQFF
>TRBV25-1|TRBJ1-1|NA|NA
TGTGCCAGCAGTGATTACAGGGCCCCTGAAGCTTTCTTT
CASSDYRAPEAFF
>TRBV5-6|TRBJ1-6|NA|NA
TGTGCCAGCAGCTTGGAGGGGATGTATAATTCACCCCTCCACTTT
CASSLEGMYNSPLHF
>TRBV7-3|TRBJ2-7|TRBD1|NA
TGTGCCAGCAGCCCCCCGACAGGGCCCTACGAGCAGTACTTC
CASSPPTGPYEQYF
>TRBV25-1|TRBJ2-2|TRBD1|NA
TGTGCCAGCAGTGCCCTGGGACAGCGAAACACCGGGGAGCTGTTTTTT
CASSALGQRNTGELFF
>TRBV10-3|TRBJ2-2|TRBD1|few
TGTGCCATCAGTGAGGGGACAGGGGCCGGGGAGCTGTTTTTT
CAISEGTGAGELFF
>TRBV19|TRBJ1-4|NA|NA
TGTGCCAGTAGTATATGGCGCTCAACTAATGAAAAACTGTTTTTT
CASSIWRSTNEKLFF
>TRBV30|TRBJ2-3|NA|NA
TGTGCCTGGAGTGGAACGGGCCTGGGGACAGATACGCAGTATTTT
CAWSGTGLGTDTQYF
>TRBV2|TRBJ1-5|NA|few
TGTGCCAGCATTCTGACTCAGGAGGGCAATCAGCCCCAGCATTTT
CASILTQEGNQPQHF